This T cell receptor beta chain was sequenced during a study of blood T cell repertoires in COVID-19. Per the study methods: Counts of nucleated cells, estimated from reference gene primer amplification, were obtained. Assay used: immunoSEQ multiplex PCR; TCRdb lists only in-frame clones, some missing. Clone size and V and J calls were adopted from that table, with D and trimming inferred from the DNA. The table shows roughly 25,000 clones, with approximately 84% occurring only once. Looked up from germline, CDR1 is LNHDA and CDR2 is SQIVND (reference sequence). J was trimmed by 0 bases and V by 1 base; bases with no gene match: 5. This CDR3 region has 16 residues.

The rearrangement links TRBV19 to TRBJ1-1, with 7 bases aligning to TRBD1. Sequencing was done on a sample of peripheral blood. The receptor's source is a woman of 80 years or more with acute or convalescent COVID-19. This CDR3 is CASSIVGTAMNTEAFF. DNA of the CDR3: TGTGCCAGTAGTATAGTAGGGACAGCTATGAACACTGAAGCTTTCTTT.